This T cell receptor (beta chain) was identified during a study of shared clonotypes between healthy human individuals. Overall study findings and caveats: Sharing of clonotypes among donors was expected to vary with sequencing depth. Clonotypes not shared had lower generation probabilities than those common to all four donors.

Regarding this clone: The antigen remains unidentified. The sample holds other DNA sequences that translate to the same CDR3.

This CDR3 comprises 13 residues. Germline V gives CDR1 GTSNPN, CDR2 SVGIG (reference sequence). The V end lost 4 bases, the J end lost 1 base, and 8 bases lay between the germline ends. The protocol was immunoSEQ multiplex PCR, while the TCRdb copy is restricted to in-frame clones and leaves out a portion. The sample yields just over 2,000,000 clones, approximately 95% seen once. This receptor was obtained from a man aged 18 to 30 in good health. Sequences were obtained from naive CD4+ T cells sorted from blood. The subset denotes: CD45RA+ positively selected. J is TRBJ1-3 and V is TRBV30; no clear D gene. The CDR3 coding sequence is TGTGCCTGGACAAAAGGATCTGGAAACACCATATATTTT. It codes for CAWTKGSGNTIYF.